This T cell receptor (beta chain) is drawn from a study of blood T cells in healthy people across ages. Only one count was recorded for this clonotype. Its antigen is not identified. V shed 5 bases, J shed 6 bases, and the junction held 13 bases outside the gene matches. The V gene's germline CDR1 is PRHDT and CDR2 FYEKMQ (reference sequence). This CDR3 has 15 amino acids. Whole-study results and caveats: Diversity of TCR beta per million T cells declined in a roughly linear way with age.

Then a second PCR, running about 7 to 11 cycles, was carried out with a sample-barcoded 5' primer and a J-beta primer mix. TCRdb redid the calling of the 5' RACE reads with MiXCR, one entry per CDR3 protein. The sample includes 650,000 to 700,000 distinct CDR3 sequences, over 40% of them seen just once. Donation came from healthy Caucasian individuals in Russia who were aged 6 to 90. J is TRBJ2-7 and V is TRBV13, with 7 bases matching TRBD2. The source material was blood. The TCR originated in an elderly woman in good health. The CDR3 DNA sequence: TGTGCCAGCAGCACCACCTCGGGGAGGGGTGGCGAGCAGTACTTC. It translates to CASSTTSGRGGEQYF.